This TCR beta chain was retrieved from a study of OX40 agonist ivuxolimab in advanced cancers. Looking at the study overall: Recorded diagnoses for dose-escalation patients were hepatocellular carcinoma, melanoma, renal cell or head and neck cancer.

This CDR3 comprises 15 residues. CDR1 SGHAT and CDR2 FQNNGV come from the germline V gene. V was clipped by 5 bases and J by 6 bases; unmatched bases: 4. To note about this clone: Its target is not known.

The study's findings and limits: Some patients who did not respond also had low normalized T-cell clonal expansion. At 0.1 to 3.0 mg/kg, CD4+ and CD8+ blood T cells expanded clonally by week 6.

Sequenced by immunoSEQ multiplex PCR; TCRdb stores in-frame clones only, minus some. Of some 29,000 clones in the sample, more than 75% were seen once. This sequence originates from an adult with an advanced solid tumor such as melanoma, head and neck, liver or kidney cancer. Sequenced here: CD4+ or CD8+ T cells sorted from blood, sampled in a trial of the OX40 agonist ivuxolimab. This chain connects TRBV11-2 to TRBJ2-3; 14 nucleotides align to TRBD2. The CDR3 DNA is TGTGCCAGCAGCCCGGGACTAGCGGGGGTGGATACGCAGTATTTT. Translation gives CASSPGLAGVDTQYF.